This record looks at one TCR beta chain sequence and its context. Its antigen is not yet known. No qualities accompany the bases; no much larger clone lies one base away. The immunoSEQ Assay, a bias-controlled multiplex PCR, was used to amplify TCRbeta CDR3 regions from genomic DNA. In the source study's methods: Within the assay, amplification of reference gene primers was used to estimate how many nucleated cells each sample contained. To quantify the absolute abundance of each unique TCRbeta CDR3 rearrangement, sequence reads were collapsed and filtered. For each sample, productive Simpson clonality was calculated as the square root of Simpson's diversity index across productive rearrangements. Imported from immuneACCESS, the table was reduced by TCRdb to in-frame sequences with V and J called. These copies leave out some clones; in studies compared against another copy, an unresolved V gene accounts for under half, and the cause of the remainder is not known. V, J and clone size derive from that table, while D and trimming were established from the DNA sequence. In this sample the table shows over 60,000 clones, 75% to 90% of which occur a single time. The ten largest clones capture roughly 35% of the sample.

According to the germline V gene, CDR1 reads SGHRS and CDR2 reads YFSETQ. The CDR3 goes from the cysteine to the phenylalanine over 15 residues. Of the read, only the CDR3 DNA is kept; its 45 bases are in frame from base 1. Cut back by 0 bases and 6 bases, the V and J ends lie 13 bases apart. The record originates from a study of blood T cell repertoires in COVID-19 (dated by TCRdb to the early 2020s). Study-wide context: Collaborator samples came from the United States, Italy and Spain and covered acute and convalescent phases of COVID-19. The material from the prospective study consisted of cDNA or gDNA derived from T cells, B-cell-depleted T cells, or PBMCs. The dataset comprised deeply sampled blood TCRbeta repertoires from subjects exposed to, actively infected with, or recovered from COVID-19. The repertoires were released in a freely available public database meant as a resource for research on the immune response to SARS-CoV-2. Samples came from the ongoing ImmuneRACE study (first 160 participants) plus 1,254 subjects from 6 global collaborators. A de-identified subject ID, COVID-19 status, age in years and sex were almost always included in the sample metadata. Where HLA class I and class II types were available, the types were taken from metadata supplied by the sample provider, not from assay-based typing. What the authors observed across the whole study: Clinical and demographic metadata were provided uncurated, with the amount varying by source and participant.

Each collaborating institution followed its own protocols to collect whole blood in K2EDTA tubes. For TCRbeta analysis, collaborators shipped samples as frozen whole blood, isolated PBMCs, or DNA extracted from either of those sample types. This TCR came from an elderly woman with active or convalescent COVID-19. The V and J genes are TRBV5-1 and TRBJ2-1; the D gene is not confidently resolved. The sample comprised peripheral blood. The DNA is TGCGCCAGCAGCTTGGTGGCTAGTCTGGGCAATGAGCAGTTCTTC. Its amino acids are CASSLVASLGNEQFF.